The TCR beta chain described here comes from a study of CD8 T cells in Susac syndrome. TCR beta sequencing covered blood CD8+ and CD4+ T cells. The multiple sclerosis control cohort comprised treatment-naive individuals presenting with stable or active relapsing-remitting disease. The CD8+ and CD4+ T cells were negatively isolated, with the TEMRA cells enriched by FACS. When the RNA was reverse transcribed, random hexamers were used with an input of roughly 0.5 to 1 ug. Amplification of TCR beta CDR3 was carried out by immunoSEQ multiplex PCR, which covered 54 Vbeta and 13 Jbeta segments. TCRdb fed the immunoSEQ multiplex PCR reads into MiXCR, producing one record per CDR3 protein. The table has around 200,000 distinct CDR3 sequences, 95% seen once. CDR3 length: 13 residues. Trimming took 3 bases from V and 3 from J; bases not matched to a gene: 4. Germline CDR1 is DFQATT and CDR2 is SNEGSKA (reference sequence).

This TCR derives from a human donor with multiple sclerosis. The sequenced sample consisted of CD4+ T cells from PBMCs. This sequence joins TRBV20-1 and TRBJ1-2, with 7 nucleotides matching TRBD1. The CDR3: CSASHRGDYGYTF. As DNA, the CDR3 is TGCAGTGCTAGTCACAGGGGCGACTATGGCTACACCTTC.